This T cell receptor (beta chain) was found in a study of CD8 T cells in ankylosing spondylitis. This clonotype was observed many times. The CDR3 sequence is 16 residues long. Trimming removed 5 bases at V and 1 base at J, with 16 bases between. TCRdb reprocessed the 5' RACE reads via MiXCR and lists one record per CDR3 protein. The sample has roughly 69,000 distinct CDR3 sequences, about 5% seen once; the top ten hold around 2%. Sequencing used blood, either unsorted or a sorted T cell fraction (not recorded which). This receptor was obtained from a male donor with ankylosing spondylitis or in good health (not recorded which). The chain joins TRBV12-3 or TRBV12-4 to TRBJ2-3, with TRBD2 as a possible D gene (7 bases). CDR3 DNA: TGTGCCAGCAGTCTAGGGGGGGGCTGGGGCACAGATACGCAGTATTTT. Translated, it gives CASSLGGGWGTDTQYF.